This T cell receptor beta chain emerged from a study of blood T cell repertoires in COVID-19. Study overall: Sample material is recorded as cDNA or gDNA derived from T cells, B-cell-depleted T cells, or PBMCs.

The V and J ends lost 5 bases and 1 base, in that order; junction bases with no gene match: 8. Germline V lookup: CDR1 MNHEY, CDR2 SMNVEV (reference sequence). The CDR3 totals 16 residues. This clone came up a few times. In the original workflow: Amplification of reference gene primers provided the estimated nucleated cell counts. Sequencing used immunoSEQ multiplex PCR; TCRdb keeps in-frame clones, though not all of them. V and J calls and clone size are those listed in that table; D and trimming were worked out from the DNA. The top ten clones hold under 30% of a sample with 40,000 to 50,000 clones, 77% of them seen once.

Sequencing was performed on peripheral blood. The chain links TRBV27 to TRBJ1-3; 7 nucleotides agree with TRBD1. This TCR was recovered from a woman between 70 and 85 years old with acute or convalescent COVID-19. CDR3: CASSLTGVSSGNTIYF. The CDR3 DNA follows: TGTGCCAGCAGTCTTACAGGGGTCTCTTCTGGAAACACCATATATTTT.